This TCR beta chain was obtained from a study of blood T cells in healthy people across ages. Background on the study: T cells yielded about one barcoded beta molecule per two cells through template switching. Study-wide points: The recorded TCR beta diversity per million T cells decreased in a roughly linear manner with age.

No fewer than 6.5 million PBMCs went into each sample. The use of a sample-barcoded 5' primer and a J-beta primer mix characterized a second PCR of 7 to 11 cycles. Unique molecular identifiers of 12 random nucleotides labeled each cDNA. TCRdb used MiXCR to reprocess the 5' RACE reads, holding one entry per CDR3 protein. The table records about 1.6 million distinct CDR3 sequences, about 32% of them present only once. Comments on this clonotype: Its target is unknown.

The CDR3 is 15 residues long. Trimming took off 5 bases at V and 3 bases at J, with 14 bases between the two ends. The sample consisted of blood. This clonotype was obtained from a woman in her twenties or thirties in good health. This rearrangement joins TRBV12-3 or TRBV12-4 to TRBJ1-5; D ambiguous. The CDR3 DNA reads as TGTGCCAGCAGTCCTAGTTCTAAGTCCAATCAGCCCCAGCATTTT. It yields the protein CASSPSSKSNQPQHF.